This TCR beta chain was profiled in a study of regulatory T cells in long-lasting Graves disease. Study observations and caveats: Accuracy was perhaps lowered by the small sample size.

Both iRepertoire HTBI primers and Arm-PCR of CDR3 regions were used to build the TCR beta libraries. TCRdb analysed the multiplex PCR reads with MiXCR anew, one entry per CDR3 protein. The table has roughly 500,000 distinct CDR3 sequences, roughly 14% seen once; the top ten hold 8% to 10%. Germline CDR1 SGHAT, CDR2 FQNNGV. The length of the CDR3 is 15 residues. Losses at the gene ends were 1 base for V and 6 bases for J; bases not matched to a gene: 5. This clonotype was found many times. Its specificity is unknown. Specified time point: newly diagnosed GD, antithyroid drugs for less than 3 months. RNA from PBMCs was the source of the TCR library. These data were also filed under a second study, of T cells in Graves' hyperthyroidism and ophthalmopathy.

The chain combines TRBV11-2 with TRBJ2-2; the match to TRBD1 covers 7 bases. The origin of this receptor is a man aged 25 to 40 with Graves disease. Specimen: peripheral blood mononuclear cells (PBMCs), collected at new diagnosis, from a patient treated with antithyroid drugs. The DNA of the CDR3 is TGTGCCAGCAGCTTAGGACAGGGAAGGTCCGGGGAGCTGTTTTTT. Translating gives CASSLGQGRSGELFF.